The present TCR beta chain was sequenced within a study of OX40 agonist ivuxolimab in advanced cancers. Background on the study: Three patients showed partial responses: one hepatocellular carcinoma and two cutaneous melanoma cases.

As concerns this clone: Antigen specificity is unknown.

Germline assignment: CDR1 SEHNR and CDR2 FQNEAQ (reference sequence). J was trimmed by 6 bases and V by 4 bases; bases with no gene match: 7. This CDR3 spans 15 amino acids. Study results and limitations: Expanded peripheral T cell antigen specificity was not determined. Some nonresponders likewise displayed low normalized T-cell clonal expansion. CD8+ T cells showed, on average, more clonal expansion than CD4+ cells.

Profiled with immunoSEQ multiplex PCR; TCRdb holds only in-frame clones, not every one. The data contain 30,000 to 35,000 clones, 92% of them singletons. The specimen comprised CD4+ or CD8+ T cells sorted from blood, sampled in a trial of the OX40 agonist ivuxolimab. The chain joins TRBV7-9 to TRBJ2-1; TRBD2 agrees at 9 bases. This sequence was found in an adult with an advanced solid tumor such as melanoma, head and neck, liver or kidney cancer. The CDR3 sequence: CASSSSGGRANEQFF. The CDR3 DNA is TGTGCCAGCAGCTCTTCGGGCGGGAGGGCCAATGAGCAGTTCTTC.